The 3 T cell receptor beta chains reported below all come from one sample, sequenced in a study of T cells of healthy individuals. TCRdb redid the calling of the 5' RACE reads with MiXCR, one entry per CDR3 protein. Of around 80,000 distinct CDR3 sequences listed, around 5.1% are singletons. The origin of the receptors is a female donor in good health.

This clonotype was observed at least ten times. The chain is built from TRBV10-3 and TRBJ2-5, with D tentatively TRBD1 (5 bases). Germline CDR1 is ENHRY and CDR2 is SYGVKD. Trimming cost V 2 bases and J 5 bases, with 6 bases left between them. The CDR3 extends over 12 amino acids. The CDR3 DNA follows: TGTGCCATCAGTGAGAAGGGGGAGACCCAGTACTTC. Translated, it gives CAISEKGETQYF.

This chain links TRBV6-6 with TRBJ1-1; TRBD1 might be the D (6 bases). From germline, CDR1 is MNHNY and CDR2 SVGAGI (reference sequence). Trimming left V 6 bases short and J 5 bases short, with 10 bases between. The CDR3 extends over 12 amino acids. The CDR3, as DNA: TGTGCCAGCAGCCAGGGGTGGACTGAAGCTTTCTTT. It yields the protein CASSQGWTEAFF.

This clonotype was recorded at least ten times. This sequence joins TRBV5-5 and TRBJ2-5, with D possibly being TRBD1 (5 bases). The CDR3 extends over 14 amino acids. CDR1 SGHKS and CDR2 YYEKEE come from the germline V gene (reference sequence). The germline V and J ends were trimmed by 6 bases and 2 bases, with 14 bases remaining between them. DNA of the CDR3: TGTGCCAGCAAGCGTTCGACAGATCAAGAGACCCAGTACTTC. Translation gives CASKRSTDQETQYF.